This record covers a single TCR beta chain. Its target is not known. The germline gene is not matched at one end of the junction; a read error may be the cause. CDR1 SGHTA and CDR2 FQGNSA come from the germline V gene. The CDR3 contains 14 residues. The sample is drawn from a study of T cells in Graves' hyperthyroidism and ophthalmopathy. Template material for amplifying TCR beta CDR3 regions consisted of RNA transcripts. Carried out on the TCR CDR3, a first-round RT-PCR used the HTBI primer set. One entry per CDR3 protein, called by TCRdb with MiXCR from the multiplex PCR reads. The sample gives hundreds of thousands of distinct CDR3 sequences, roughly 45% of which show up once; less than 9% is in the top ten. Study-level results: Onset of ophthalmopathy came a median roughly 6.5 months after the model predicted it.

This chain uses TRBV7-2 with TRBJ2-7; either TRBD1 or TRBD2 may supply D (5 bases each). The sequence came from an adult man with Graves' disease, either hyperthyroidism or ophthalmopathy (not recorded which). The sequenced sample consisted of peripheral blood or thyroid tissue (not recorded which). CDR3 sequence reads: CASSQDGRGVEQYF. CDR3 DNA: TGCGCCAGCAGCCAAGATGGACGAGGGGTCGAGCAGTACTTC.